This entry features one TCR beta chain sequence. No antigen is known for it. Per-nucleotide qualities are absent, and no much larger clonotype sits a single base away. The data were taken from a study of technical replicates of blood from a handful of donors (dated by TCRdb to 2016 to 2017). Library creation used the immunoSEQ multiplex PCR assay. TCRdb holds this immuneACCESS table with in-frame rearrangements only. Some clones are missing; in checked studies, unresolved V genes explain under half, and the rest has no known cause. Counted in this sample were 74,000 or so clones; just under 95% of them appeared once. The ten largest clones represent approximately 0.4% of the sample. Sequencing input: T cells isolated from PBMCs. This receptor was identified in a human donor in good health.

The CDR3 has the sequence CASISPGNNEQFF. The DNA reads as follows: TGTGCCAGTATCAGTCCGGGAAACAATGAGCAGTTCTTC. Here the chain combines TRBV19 and TRBJ2-1, and the D gene may be TRBD2, 5 bases matching. The CDR3 has 13 amino acids, counting the end cysteine and phenylalanine. The only DNA kept is the CDR3, 39 bases in frame from the first base. V gives up 7 bases and J gives up 5 bases, and the segment between their germline ends measures 12 bases. CDR1 and CDR2 are read off the germline V gene (reference sequence) as LNHDA and SQIVND.